This T cell receptor beta chain originates from a study of blood T cells in healthy people across ages (dated by TCRdb to the mid-2010s). Study-level background: In model experiments, roughly one uniquely barcoded TCR beta cDNA molecule per two T cells was captured by template switching. To avoid experimental bias, donors of different ages were randomly spread across the sequencing lanes. The donors were split into four age groups: young (average about 15 years), middle-aged (39), aged (approximately 59) and long-lived (roughly 88). To track age-related changes in TCR beta repertoire diversity, the study relied on deep sequencing normalized with unique cDNA molecular identifiers. Two additional independent replicas of 1 million unique cDNA reads from the same blood draw were analyzed for two donors (one aged 18 to 30 and one aged 80 or older). Results and caveats for the whole study, not just this receptor: Because the CMV infection status of the donors was unknown, age-related changes in expanded clonotypes may potentially have been confounded. As age increased, observed TCR beta diversity per million T cells dropped in a roughly linear way, and a significant reduction was already evident by age 40. The percentage of naive T cells measured by flow cytometry correlated strongly with observed TCR beta diversity. Compared with the aged group, the long-lived group had more naive CD4+ T cells, fewer expanded clones and increased TCR diversity, a pattern suggesting age selection. Estimates of total diversity based on one million sequenced T cells were considered lower bounds and underestimates. Bulk unsorted PBMC profiling prevented conclusive comparison of naive and antigen-experienced compartments.

Ten or more counts support this clonotype. What antigen it recognizes has not been identified. Base qualities are not at hand, and no much larger clone is one base apart. Relative to germline, V is 3 bases shorter and J is 4 bases shorter, with 9 bases between their ends. The CDR3, from cysteine to phenylalanine, totals 14 residues. Of all the DNA, just the CDR3 is kept, 42 bases in frame from base 1. The germline V gene yields LGHNA for CDR1 and YSLEER for CDR2. Libraries were built with 5' RACE. These reads were obtained on an Illumina HiSeq 2500. A second PCR of roughly 7 to 11 cycles was run with a J-beta primer mix and a sample-barcoded 5' primer. A template-switch 5' adaptor carrying 12 random nucleotides introduced a unique molecular identifier onto each TCR beta cDNA molecule. At least 3 million CDR3-containing paired-end reads were obtained from each sample. All of the RNA was converted into first-strand cDNA using the Mint cDNA synthesis kit, with a TRBC-specific oligonucleotide serving as the primer. Following uracil-DNA glycosylase treatment, all cDNA underwent a first 18-cycle PCR with the universal primers M1SS and BC2_uni_R. Turning to the authors' computational methods: Normalization of each sample was performed by random selection of 1 million high-quality reads, each carrying a distinct molecular identifier. Reads with shared molecular identifiers were discarded instead of being binned into consensus sequences. CDR3 identification, clonotype clustering and error correction used MiTCR with a Q25 quality threshold and the strictest error-elimination algorithm. A nonparametric unseen species model with Euler transformation was used to estimate lower-bound total TCR beta diversity. Through fastp at Q25 and MiXCR, TCRdb rebuilt clones from the public reads, retaining in-frame beta chains. CDR3 protein duplicates are merged, each entry listing the most common genes and DNA. These V and J calls derive from TCRdb rather than the authors' analysis. This sample gives 850,000 to 950,000 distinct CDR3 sequences in total; 29% of them show up just once. The ten largest clones capture roughly a sixth of the sample.

Donors were approximately 42 systemically healthy Caucasian individuals from Russia aged about 6 to 100 years. Each donor gave about 9.2 milliliters of peripheral blood, drawn into EDTA-treated Vacutainer tubes. Ficoll-Paque density-gradient centrifugation was used to isolate PBMCs, with at least 7 million obtained per sample. Trizol reagent was used to extract total RNA from PBMCs, with at least 6 micrograms per sample. The percentages of naive CD45RAhigh/CD27high T cells were determined by flow cytometry on a PBMC aliquot from every donor. The chain was built from TRBV4-3 and TRBJ1-4; TRBD1 might be the D gene, on 5 matching bases. The sequenced sample consisted of blood. The sequence derives from a woman aged 80 or over in good health. In nucleotide form, the sequence is TGCGCCAGCAGCCACGACAGATTTAATGAAAAACTGTTTTTT. It is translated as CASSHDRFNEKLFF.